Listed below are T cell receptor beta chains from one sample, sequenced in a study of beta chain features in type 1 diabetes. Sequencing was performed with immunoSEQ multiplex PCR; in TCRdb, only in-frame clones are kept and a portion is missing. Here the sample spans some 330,000 clones, more than 9.5% being singletons. The sequenced sample was naive CD4+ T cells from blood. The receptors were sampled from a woman aged 25-40 years in good health. CDR3s include the opening cysteine and the closing phenylalanine or tryptophan. A D gene is named only where the DNA matches it firmly. Clone sizes are given selectively: once, few, many, or a class where the clone is expanded.

size	J	D	V	DNA	CDR3
few	TRBJ2-1	TRBD2	TRBV5-4	TGTGCCAGCAGCTCCGGGACTAGCGGTTACAATGAGCAGTTCTTC	CASSSGTSGYNEQFF
few	TRBJ1-2	NA	TRBV30	TGTGCCTGGAGTCCGGAGGGTTCCGTCTCCTACACCTTC	CAWSPEGSVSYTF
few	TRBJ2-1	NA	TRBV29-1	TGCAGCGTGACCGGGGGAACCCGAAATGAGCAGTTCTTC	CSVTGGTRNEQFF
few	TRBJ2-7	TRBD2	TRBV7-9	TGTGCCAGCAGCCCAGGGAGGACTAGCGGCTACGAGCAGTACTTC	CASSPGRTSGYEQYF
few	TRBJ2-4	NA	TRBV13	TGTGCCAGCAGCCACCGGGGGACTGGGGACATTCAGTACTTC	CASSHRGTGDIQYF
NA	TRBJ2-7	NA	TRBV2	TGTGCCAGCAGTGCTTATAGATACGAGCAGTACTTC	CASSAYRYEQYF
NA	TRBJ2-5	TRBD2	TRBV5-6	TGTGCCAGCAGCATACTAGCGGGAGAGCGGGAGACCCAGTACTTC	CASSILAGERETQYF
few	TRBJ1-5	NA	TRBV4-3	TGCGCCAGCAGCCAGGACAGTCAGGGTCAGCCCCAGCATTTT	CASSQDSQGQPQHF
few	TRBJ2-2	NA	TRBV10-3	TGTGCCATCAGTGAGCCGAGGCAGAGGGAGAGGAAAGGCGGGGAGCTGTTTTTT	CAISEPRQRERKGGELFF
NA	TRBJ1-2	TRBD1	TRBV28	TGTGCCAGCAGTTTTCGCGGGACAGGGGATGAAAACTATGGCTACACCTTC	CASSFRGTGDENYGYTF
NA	TRBJ2-1	TRBD1	TRBV4-2	TGTGCCAGCAGCCAAGGGGGGACAGGGGCGCGGGACGAGCAGTTCTTC	CASSQGGTGARDEQFF
few	TRBJ2-1	NA	TRBV21-1	TGTGCCAGCAGCTCAAGGAGGTTCCAGCGGGGGGTTTACAATGAGCAGTTCTTC	CASSSRRFQRGVYNEQFF
NA	TRBJ2-7	NA	TRBV7-3	TGTGCCAGCAGCTTAGGTTCGGTGGGAGCGCTCGAGCAGTACTTC	CASSLGSVGALEQYF
few	TRBJ2-3	NA	TRBV15	TGTGCCACCAGCACCCCTTTAAGCGATACGCAGTATTTT	CATSTPLSDTQYF
few	TRBJ2-6	NA	TRBV28	TGTGCCAGCAGTTTAGGCAGGGTGACTGGGGCCAACGTCCTGACTTTC	CASSLGRVTGANVLTF
few	TRBJ1-5	NA	TRBV7-2	TGTGCCAGCAGCTTAAGTCAGGGGAATCAGCCCCAGCATTTT	CASSLSQGNQPQHF
NA	TRBJ1-2	NA	TRBV6-6	TGTGCCAGCATTTCGGGCGGGGACCCCTATGGCTACACCTTC	CASISGGDPYGYTF
few	TRBJ2-7	NA	TRBV11-2	TGTGCCAGCAGCTTAGATCCCGGGGAATCCTACGAGCAGTACTTC	CASSLDPGESYEQYF
NA	TRBJ2-5	NA	TRBV29-1	TGCAGCGTTGAATACTACCAAGAGACCCAGTACTTC	CSVEYYQETQYF
NA	TRBJ1-5	NA	TRBV30	TGTGCCTGGAGTGTGCGGGGCTTTAGCAATCAGCCCCAGCATTTT	CAWSVRGFSNQPQHF
many	TRBJ2-4	NA	TRBV29-1	TGCAGCGGGGGGACTCGAAACATTCAGTACTTC	CSGGTRNIQYF
few	TRBJ1-2	TRBD1	TRBV7-2	TGTGCCAGCAGCTTAGCCGAGGGGACAGGTTATGGCTACACCTTC	CASSLAEGTGYGYTF
few	TRBJ2-7	NA	TRBV30	TGTGCCTGGAATGAGGGGGATGGGCGCGAGCAGTACTTC	CAWNEGDGREQYF
NA	TRBJ2-5	NA	TRBV9	TGTGCCAGCAGCGTAGGACAGAGAGAAGAGACCCAGTACTTC	CASSVGQREETQYF
NA	TRBJ2-3	TRBD1	TRBV4-2	TGTGCCAGCAGCCAGCCATCACGGGACAGTACGCAGTATTTT	CASSQPSRDSTQYF
few	TRBJ2-2	NA	TRBV9	TGTGCCAGCAGCGTAGATCCGACTAACACCGGGGAGCTGTTTTTT	CASSVDPTNTGELFF
NA	TRBJ2-7	TRBD2	TRBV7-2	TGTGCCAGCAGCTGGAGAAATAGCGGGAGCAGACCCTACGAGCAGTACTTC	CASSWRNSGSRPYEQYF
NA	TRBJ1-5	NA	TRBV18	TGTGCCAGCTCACCACGAGGGAATACCAATCAGCCCCAGCATTTT	CASSPRGNTNQPQHF
NA	TRBJ2-5	TRBD1	TRBV20-1	TGCAAAGGACAGGTCCAAGAGACCCAGTACTTC	CKGQVQETQYF
NA	TRBJ1-4	TRBD1	TRBV5-1	TGCGCCAGCAGCGGCACCGGGACAGGGGGAGAAAAACTGTTTTTT	CASSGTGTGGEKLFF
NA	TRBJ1-5	NA	TRBV30	TGTGCCTGGAGTGTATACGGTAAGGAGGACCAGCCCCAGCATTTT	CAWSVYGKEDQPQHF
few	TRBJ2-7	TRBD1	TRBV7-2	TGTGCCAGCAGCTTATCAGGCGGACAGGGGGCTACCTACGAGCAGTACTTC	CASSLSGGQGATYEQYF
few	TRBJ1-5	NA	TRBV5-1	TGCGCCAGCAGCCCGTCAGGCGGCGGGAATAGCAATCAGCCCCAGCATTTT	CASSPSGGGNSNQPQHF
NA	TRBJ1-1	NA	TRBV28	TGTGCCAGCAGTCCCGGGAACACTGAAGCTTTCTTT	CASSPGNTEAFF
few	TRBJ1-1	NA	TRBV5-6	TGTGCCAGCAGCTTAGGGGGACGGTCGGCTTTCTTT	CASSLGGRSAFF
NA	TRBJ2-4	TRBD1	TRBV4-2	TGTGCCAGCAGCCAAATAAGGGGACAGGGGACCAAAAACATTCAGTACTTC	CASSQIRGQGTKNIQYF
NA	TRBJ2-7	TRBD1	TRBV5-4	TGTGCCAGCAGCCCAGGGGGTGGAGTAGGACACTACTACGAGCAGTACTTC	CASSPGGGVGHYYEQYF
few	TRBJ1-1	NA	TRBV13	TGTGCCAGCAGCCTGGAGGTGAACACTGAAGCTTTCTTT	CASSLEVNTEAFF
NA	TRBJ1-1	NA	TRBV29-1	TGCAGCGTCAAGATCCAGGAGAACACTGAAGCTTTCTTT	CSVKIQENTEAFF
NA	TRBJ1-5	NA	TRBV6-5	TGTGCCAGCAGTCCACTGCGGTGGCAGCCCCAGCATTTT	CASSPLRWQPQHF